The sequence of this TCR beta chain was determined in a study of T-cell memory formation after mild COVID-19. TCRdb ran MiXCR on the 5' RACE reads and lists one entry per CDR3 protein. The sample consists of about 84,000 distinct CDR3 sequences, roughly 14% of them appearing once. From germline, CDR1 is DFQATT and CDR2 SNEGSKA (reference sequence). This CDR3 comprises 15 residues. The TCR sequence derives from an adult woman who had mild COVID-19 (a few samples of this study predate the infection). Cell type and time point are not known. The sequencing sample was made of PBMCs or a T cell subset sorted from them (not recorded which). The chain recombines TRBV20-1 with TRBJ2-7, with 15 nucleotides matching TRBD2. The CDR3 coding sequence is TGCACCGTTTCCGGGACTAGCGGGAGGACCTACGAGCAGTACTTC. Translating it yields CTVSGTSGRTYEQYF.